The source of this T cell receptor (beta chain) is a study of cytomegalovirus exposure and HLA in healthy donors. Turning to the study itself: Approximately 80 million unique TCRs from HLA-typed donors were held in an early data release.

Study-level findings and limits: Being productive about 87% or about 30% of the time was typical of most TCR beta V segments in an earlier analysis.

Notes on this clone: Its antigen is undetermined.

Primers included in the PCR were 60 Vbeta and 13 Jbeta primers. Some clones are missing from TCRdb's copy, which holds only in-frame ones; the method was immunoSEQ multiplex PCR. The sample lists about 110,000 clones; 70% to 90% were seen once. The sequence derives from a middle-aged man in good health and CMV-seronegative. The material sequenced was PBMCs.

DNA of the CDR3: TGTGCCAGCAGTCGGACAGGGGGCAACTATGGCTACACCTTC. It codes for CASSRTGGNYGYTF. The chain joins TRBV28 to TRBJ1-2; 11 bases are a match to TRBD1. V trimming: 5 bases; J trimming: 2 bases; junction bases outside the gene matches: 1. From germline, CDR1 is MDHEN and CDR2 SYDVKM. This CDR3 has 14 residues.